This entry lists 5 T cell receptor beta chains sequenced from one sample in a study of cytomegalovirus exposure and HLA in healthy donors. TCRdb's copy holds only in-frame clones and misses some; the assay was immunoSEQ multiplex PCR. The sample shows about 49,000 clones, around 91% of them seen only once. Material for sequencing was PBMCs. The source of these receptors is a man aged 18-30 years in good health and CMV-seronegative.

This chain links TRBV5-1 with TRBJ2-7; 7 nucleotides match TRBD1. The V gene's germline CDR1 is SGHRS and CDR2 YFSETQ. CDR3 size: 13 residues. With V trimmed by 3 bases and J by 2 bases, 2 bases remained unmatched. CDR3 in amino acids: CASSWDSTYEQYF. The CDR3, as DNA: TGCGCCAGCAGCTGGGACAGCACCTACGAGCAGTACTTC.

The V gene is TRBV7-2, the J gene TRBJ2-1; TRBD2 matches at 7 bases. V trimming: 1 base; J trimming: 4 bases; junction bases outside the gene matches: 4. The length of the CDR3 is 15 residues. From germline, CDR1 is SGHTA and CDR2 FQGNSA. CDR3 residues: CASSLGGSGYNEQFF. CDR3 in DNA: TGTGCCAGCAGCTTAGGCGGGAGCGGGTACAATGAGCAGTTCTTC.

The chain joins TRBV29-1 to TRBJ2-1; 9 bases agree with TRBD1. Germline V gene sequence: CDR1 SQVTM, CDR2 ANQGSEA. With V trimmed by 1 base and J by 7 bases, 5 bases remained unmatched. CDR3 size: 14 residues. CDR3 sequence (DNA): TGCAGCGTTGAAGGGGACAGGGCCGTGAATGAGCAGTTCTTC. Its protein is CSVEGDRAVNEQFF.

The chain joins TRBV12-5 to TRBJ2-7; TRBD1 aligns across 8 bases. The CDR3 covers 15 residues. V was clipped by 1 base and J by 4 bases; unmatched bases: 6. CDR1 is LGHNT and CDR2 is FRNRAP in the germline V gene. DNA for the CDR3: TGTGCTAGTGGTTTGGGACAGGGGACCCTATACGAGCAGTACTTC. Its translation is CASGLGQGTLYEQYF.

CDR3 DNA sequence: TGCGCCAGCAGCTTGGTTCGCGGAGAGACCCAGTACTTC. Protein: CASSLVRGETQYF. This sequence joins TRBV5-1 and TRBJ2-5; D call uncertain. Germline V CDR1 and CDR2: SGHRS, YFSETQ. The CDR3 length is 13 residues. V was shortened by 0 bases and J by 4 bases, with 7 bases between the two germline ends.